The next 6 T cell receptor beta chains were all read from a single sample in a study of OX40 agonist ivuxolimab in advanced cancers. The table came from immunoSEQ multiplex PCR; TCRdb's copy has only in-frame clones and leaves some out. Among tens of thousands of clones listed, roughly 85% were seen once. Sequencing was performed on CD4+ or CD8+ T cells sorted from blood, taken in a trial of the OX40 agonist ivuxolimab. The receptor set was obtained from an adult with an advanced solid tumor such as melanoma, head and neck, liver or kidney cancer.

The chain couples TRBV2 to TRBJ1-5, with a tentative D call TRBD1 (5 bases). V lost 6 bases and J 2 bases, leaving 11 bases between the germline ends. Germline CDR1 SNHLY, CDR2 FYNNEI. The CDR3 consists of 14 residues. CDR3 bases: TGTGCCAGCAGGGCGGGACTGCGCAATCAGCCCCAGCATTTT. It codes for CASRAGLRNQPQHF. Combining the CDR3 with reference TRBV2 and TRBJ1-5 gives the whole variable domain EPEVTQTPSHQVTQMGQEVILRCVPISNHLYFYWYRQILGQKVEFLVSFYNNEISEKSEIFDDQFSVERPDGSNFTLKIRSTKLEDSAMYFCASRAGLRNQPQHFGDGTRLSIL.

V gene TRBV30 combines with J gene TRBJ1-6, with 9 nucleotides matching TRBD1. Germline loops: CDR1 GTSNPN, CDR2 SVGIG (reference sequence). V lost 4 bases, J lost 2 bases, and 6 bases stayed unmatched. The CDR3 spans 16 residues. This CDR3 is CAWTLDRGAYNSPLHF. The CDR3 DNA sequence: TGTGCCTGGACCCTGGACAGGGGAGCCTATAATTCACCCCTCCACTTT.

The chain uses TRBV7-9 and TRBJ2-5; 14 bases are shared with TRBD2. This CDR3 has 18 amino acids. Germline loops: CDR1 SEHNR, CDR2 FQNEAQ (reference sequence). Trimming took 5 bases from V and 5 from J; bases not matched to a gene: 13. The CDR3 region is CASSRRPRLAGGVETQYF. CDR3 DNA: TGTGCCAGCAGCCGAAGACCCAGACTAGCGGGGGGGGTTGAGACCCAGTACTTC.

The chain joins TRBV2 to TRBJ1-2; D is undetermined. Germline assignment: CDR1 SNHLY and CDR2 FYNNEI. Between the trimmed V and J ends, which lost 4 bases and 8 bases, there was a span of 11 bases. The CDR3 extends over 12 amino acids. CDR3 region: CASSGRSVGYTF. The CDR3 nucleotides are TGTGCCAGCAGTGGCCGGTCCGTGGGCTACACCTTC.

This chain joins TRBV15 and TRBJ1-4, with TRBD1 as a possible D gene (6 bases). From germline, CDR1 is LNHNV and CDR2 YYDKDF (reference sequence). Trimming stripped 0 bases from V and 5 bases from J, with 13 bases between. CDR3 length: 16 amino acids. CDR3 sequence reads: CATSRDRVQGNEKLFF. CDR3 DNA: TGTGCCACCAGCAGAGATCGAGTACAGGGAAATGAAAAACTGTTTTTT.

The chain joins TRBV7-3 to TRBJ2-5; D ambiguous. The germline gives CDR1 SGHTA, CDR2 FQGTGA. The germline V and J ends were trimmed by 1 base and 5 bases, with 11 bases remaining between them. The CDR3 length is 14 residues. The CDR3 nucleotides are TGTGCCAGCAGCTTAAGTGCCGTGGGGGAGACCCAGTACTTC. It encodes CASSLSAVGETQYF.